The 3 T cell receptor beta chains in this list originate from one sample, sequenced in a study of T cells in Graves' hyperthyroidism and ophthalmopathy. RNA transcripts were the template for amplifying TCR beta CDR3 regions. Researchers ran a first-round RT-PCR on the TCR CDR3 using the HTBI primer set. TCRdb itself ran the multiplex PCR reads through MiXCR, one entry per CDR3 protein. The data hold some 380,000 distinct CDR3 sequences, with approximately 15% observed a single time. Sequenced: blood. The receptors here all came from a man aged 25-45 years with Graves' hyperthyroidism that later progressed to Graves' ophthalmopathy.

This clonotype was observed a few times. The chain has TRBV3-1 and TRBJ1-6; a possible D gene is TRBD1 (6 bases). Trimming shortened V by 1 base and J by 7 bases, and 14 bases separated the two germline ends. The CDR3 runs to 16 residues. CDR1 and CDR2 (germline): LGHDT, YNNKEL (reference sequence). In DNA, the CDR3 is TGTGCCAGCAGCCAAGTTGGGGGCGGAGGGAATTCACCCCTCCACTTT. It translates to CASSQVGGGGNSPLHF.

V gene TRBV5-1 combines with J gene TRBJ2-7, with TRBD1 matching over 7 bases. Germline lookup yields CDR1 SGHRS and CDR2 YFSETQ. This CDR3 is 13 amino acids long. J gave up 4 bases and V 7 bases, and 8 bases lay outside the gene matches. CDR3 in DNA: TGCGCCAGCGCCCCCGGGACAGAATACGAGCAGTACTTC. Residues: CASAPGTEYEQYF.

The CDR3 DNA sequence: TGCGCCAGCAGCTTCGGAATGCCCCAAGACATTCAGTACTTC. Its translation: CASSFGMPQDIQYF. This sequence joins TRBV5-1 and TRBJ2-5; D unresolved. The last part of the DNA fits TRBJ2-4 better; the J call may be wrong. Germline V CDR1 and CDR2: SGHRS, YFSETQ. The CDR3 is made up of 14 amino acids.